This entry features one T cell receptor beta chain sequence. Its antigen remains unidentified. Per-base qualities were not stored, and no clone one base away is much larger. TCRbeta CDR3 regions were amplified from genomic DNA by means of the immunoSEQ Assay, a bias-controlled multiplex PCR. The study's own analysis went as follows. Nucleated cell counts per sample were estimated from amplification of reference gene primers within the assay. Sequence reads were collapsed and filtered to measure the absolute abundance of every unique TCRbeta CDR3 rearrangement. For each sample, productive Simpson clonality was calculated as the square root of Simpson's diversity index across productive rearrangements. Not all clones reach the TCRdb copy of this immuneACCESS table, which keeps in-frame sequences only. Checked studies attribute under half of the gap to unresolved V genes and leave the rest unexplained. The V and J calls and clone size come from that table; D and trimming were worked out from the DNA. The table for this sample lists about 69,000 clones; approximately 84% of them were counted only once. The top ten hold about 14% of the sample.

One collaborating source in Seattle enrolled patients during active infection and followed them longitudinally through the course of disease. Collaborating institutions collected whole blood in K2EDTA tubes following their own protocols. For TCRbeta analysis, collaborator samples were shipped as frozen whole blood, as isolated PBMCs, or as DNA extracted from either sample type. In the germline V gene, CDR1 corresponds to SGHRS and CDR2 to YFSETQ. Inclusive of the bounding cysteine and phenylalanine, the CDR3 is 15 residues long. Of all the DNA, just the CDR3 is kept, 45 bases in frame from base 1. Deletion took 5 bases off V and 0 bases off J, with a span of 12 bases between the germline ends. The entry originates in a study of blood T cell repertoires in COVID-19 (dated by TCRdb to 2020 to 2021). The study in broad terms: Samples covering the acute and convalescent phases of COVID-19 were provided by collaborators in the United States, Italy and Spain. The repertoires were released in a freely available public database intended as a resource for research on the immune response to SARS-CoV-2. Nearly every sample came with metadata listing a de-identified subject ID, COVID-19 status, age in years and sex. The dataset comprised deeply sampled blood TCRbeta repertoires from subjects exposed to, actively infected with, or recovered from COVID-19. The material from the prospective study consisted of cDNA or gDNA derived from T cells, B-cell-depleted T cells, or PBMCs. Where available, HLA class I and class II types were obtained from metadata supplied by the sample provider rather than from assay-based typing. Samples were obtained from the ongoing ImmuneRACE study (first 160 participants) and from 1,254 subjects provided by 6 global collaborators. Study-wide findings and limitations: The amount of clinical and demographic metadata varied by source and participant and was provided uncurated.

The TCR originated in a middle-aged man with COVID-19, enrolled during active disease. The V gene is TRBV5-1 and the J gene is TRBJ2-1; the D region possibly corresponds to TRBD1 (5 bases align). Material: peripheral blood. The DNA sequence is TGCGCCAGCAGACTAAGGGGCAGCTCCTACAATGAGCAGTTCTTC. This encodes CASRLRGSSYNEQFF.